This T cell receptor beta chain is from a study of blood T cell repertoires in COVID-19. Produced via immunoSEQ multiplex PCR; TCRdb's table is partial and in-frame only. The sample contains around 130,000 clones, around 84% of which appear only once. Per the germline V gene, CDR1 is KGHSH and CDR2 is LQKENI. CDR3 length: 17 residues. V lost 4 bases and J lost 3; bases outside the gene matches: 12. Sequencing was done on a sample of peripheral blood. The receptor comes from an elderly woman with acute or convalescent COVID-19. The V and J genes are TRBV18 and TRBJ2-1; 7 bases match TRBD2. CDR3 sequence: CASSRASTSPIYNEQFF. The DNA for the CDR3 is TGTGCCAGCTCACGGGCGTCGACTAGCCCCATCTACAATGAGCAGTTCTTC. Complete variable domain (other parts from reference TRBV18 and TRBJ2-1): NAGVMQNPRHLVRRRGQEARLRCSPMKGHSHVYWYRQLPEEGLKFMVYLQKENIIDESGMPKERFSAEFPKEGPSILRIQQVVRGDSAAYFCASSRASTSPIYNEQFFGPGTRLTVL.